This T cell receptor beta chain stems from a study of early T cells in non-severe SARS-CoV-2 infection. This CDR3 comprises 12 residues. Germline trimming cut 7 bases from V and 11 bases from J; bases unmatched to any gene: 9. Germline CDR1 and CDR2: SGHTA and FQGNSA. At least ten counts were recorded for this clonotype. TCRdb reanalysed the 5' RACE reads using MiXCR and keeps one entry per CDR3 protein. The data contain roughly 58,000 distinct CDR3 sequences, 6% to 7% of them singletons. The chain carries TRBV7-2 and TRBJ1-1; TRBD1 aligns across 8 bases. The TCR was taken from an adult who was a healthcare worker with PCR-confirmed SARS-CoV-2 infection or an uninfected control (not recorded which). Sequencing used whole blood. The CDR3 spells CASNSPGGEAFF. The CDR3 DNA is TGTGCCAGCAACTCCCCAGGGGGCGAGGCTTTCTTT.